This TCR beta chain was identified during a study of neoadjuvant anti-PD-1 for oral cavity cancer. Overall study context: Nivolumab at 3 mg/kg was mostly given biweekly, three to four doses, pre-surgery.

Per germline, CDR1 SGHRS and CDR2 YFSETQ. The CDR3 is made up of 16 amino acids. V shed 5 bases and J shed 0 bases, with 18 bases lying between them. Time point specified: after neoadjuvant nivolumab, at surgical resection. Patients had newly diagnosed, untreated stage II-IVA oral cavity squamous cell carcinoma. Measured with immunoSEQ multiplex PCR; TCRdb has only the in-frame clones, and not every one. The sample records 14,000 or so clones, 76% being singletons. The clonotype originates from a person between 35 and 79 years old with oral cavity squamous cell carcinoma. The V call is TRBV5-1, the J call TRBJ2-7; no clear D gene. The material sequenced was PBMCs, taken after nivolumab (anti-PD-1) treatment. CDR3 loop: CASRQRYLPSSYEQYF. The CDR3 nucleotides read TGCGCCAGCAGACAACGCTACCTACCCAGCTCCTACGAGCAGTACTTC.